The clone carrying this T cell receptor (beta chain) was counted once. TCRdb's table, derived via immunoSEQ multiplex PCR, lists solely in-frame clones and lacks some. Seen here are roughly 680,000 clones, roughly nine tenths observed once, and the top ten hold approximately 1.5%. The data are from a study of Ad26.COV2.S vaccination and SARS-CoV-2 variants. The wider study: Donor joined the COV1001 Ad26.COV2.S trial arm. Ad26.COV2.S was injected intramuscularly once or twice, 56 days apart.

Regarding treatment: roughly 18 received Ad26.COV2.S at low or high dose, single or two shots; several received placebo; per-sample allocation not given. On day 63 after the first injection, vaccine and placebo recipients gave samples. Expression of Wuhan-strain SARS-CoV-2 spike came from the Ad26 vector that formed the vaccine. This CDR3 spans 15 amino acids. Per germline, CDR1 SGHNT and CDR2 YYREEE (reference sequence). After removal of 4 bases from V and 4 bases from J, the junction contained 10 bases not matched to a gene. The chain links TRBV5-4 to TRBJ2-7; 8 bases agree with TRBD2. The clonotype comes from a person aged 18-65 years who received the Ad26.COV2.S COVID-19 vaccine or a placebo. Sequences were derived from peripheral blood, sampled in a trial of Ad26.COV2.S vaccine versus placebo. The chain's CDR3 is CASSPGTSLRYEQYF. CDR3 in DNA: TGTGCCAGCAGCCCCGGGACTAGTCTACGGTACGAGCAGTACTTC.